The 5 T cell receptor beta chains below were found in one sample sequenced in a study of Ad26.COV2.S vaccination and SARS-CoV-2 variants. Sequencing used immunoSEQ multiplex PCR; TCRdb keeps in-frame clones, though not all of them. The data show about 320,000 clones, just over 85% seen once. Treatment reported: over 15 received Ad26.COV2.S at low or high dose, single or two shots; 5 received placebo; per-sample allocation not given. Material that was analyzed had been drawn on day 63 after the first vaccine or placebo injection. The material sequenced was peripheral blood, taken in a trial of Ad26.COV2.S vaccine versus placebo. These receptors all come from a person between 18 and 60 years old who received the Ad26.COV2.S COVID-19 vaccine or a placebo.

The chain recombines TRBV6-4 with TRBJ2-3; perhaps D is TRBD1 or TRBD2 (6 bases each). This CDR3 contains 13 residues. The germline V gene has CDR1 MRHNA and CDR2 SNTAGT. With 4 bases removed from V and 3 bases from J, the gap between germline ends came to 8 bases. Here the CDR3 reads CASSAGATDTQYF. CDR3 nucleotides: TGTGCCAGCAGTGCGGGGGCTACAGATACGCAGTATTTT.

The chain carries TRBV6-1 and TRBJ2-7, with D perhaps assigned TRBD1 or TRBD2 (6 bases each). The CDR3 is 15 residues long. The germline V gene has CDR1 MNHNS and CDR2 SASEGT. V was trimmed by 0 bases and J by 4 bases, leaving 13 bases between them. The CDR3 loop reads CASSEASGAGYEQYF. The CDR3 coding sequence is TGTGCCAGCAGTGAAGCTTCGGGGGCCGGTTACGAGCAGTACTTC.

The genes are TRBV29-1 and TRBJ1-2; 8 bases match TRBD1. Germline V gene lookup returns CDR1 SQVTM and CDR2 ANQGSEA. The junction had 4 bases not matched to a gene; V was cut back by 6 bases and J by 7 bases. The CDR3 is 11 residues long. CDR3 sequence: CSVSDRGGYTF. The CDR3 bases are TGCAGCGTGTCCGACAGGGGTGGCTACACCTTC.

The V gene is TRBV6-2 or TRBV6-3, the J gene TRBJ2-5, with 15 positions matching TRBD2. CDR3 length: 17 residues. Looked up from germline, CDR1 is MNHEY and CDR2 is SVGEGT. Trimming took 6 bases from V and 4 from J; bases not matched to a gene: 9. In nucleotides, the CDR3 is TGTGCCAGCAGCCAGCGGACTAGCGGGGGGGTTGGAGAGACCCAGTACTTC. Its protein product is CASSQRTSGGVGETQYF.

This clone has more than one count but fewer than ten. The same CDR3 arises from other DNA sequences in this sample as well. The chain joins TRBV9 to TRBJ1-1, with TRBD1 matching 8 bases. This CDR3 has 14 residues. The V gene end was trimmed by 1 base and the J gene end by 5 bases; junction bases not matched to a gene: 4. CDR1 is SGDLS, CDR2 YYNGEE, per germline. This CDR3 reads CASSVTGGRTEAFF. For the CDR3, the DNA is TGTGCCAGCAGCGTAACAGGGGGGAGAACTGAAGCTTTCTTT.